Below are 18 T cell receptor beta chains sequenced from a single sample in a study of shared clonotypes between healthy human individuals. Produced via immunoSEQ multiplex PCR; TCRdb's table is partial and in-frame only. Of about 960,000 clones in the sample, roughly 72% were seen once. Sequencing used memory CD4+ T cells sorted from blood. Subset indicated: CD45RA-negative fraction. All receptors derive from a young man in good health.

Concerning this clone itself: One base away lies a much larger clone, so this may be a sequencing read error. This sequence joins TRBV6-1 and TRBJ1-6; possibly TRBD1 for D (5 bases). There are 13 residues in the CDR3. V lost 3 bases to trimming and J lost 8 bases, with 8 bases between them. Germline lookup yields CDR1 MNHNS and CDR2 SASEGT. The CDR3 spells CASSDRDHSPLHF. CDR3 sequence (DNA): TGTGCCAGCAGTGACAGGGATCATTCACCCCTCCACTTT.

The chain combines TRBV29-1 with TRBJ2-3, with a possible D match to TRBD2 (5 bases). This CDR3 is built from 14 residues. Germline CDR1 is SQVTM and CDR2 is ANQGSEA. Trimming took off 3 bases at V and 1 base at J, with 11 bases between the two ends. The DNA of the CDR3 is TGCAGCGTTGACGGTTTCGGGGGCACAGATACGCAGTATTTT. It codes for CSVDGFGGTDTQYF.

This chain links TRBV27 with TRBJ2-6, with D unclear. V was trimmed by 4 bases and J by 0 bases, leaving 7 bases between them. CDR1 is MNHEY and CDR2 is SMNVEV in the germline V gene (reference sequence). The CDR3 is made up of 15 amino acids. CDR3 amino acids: CASSWVFSGANVLTF. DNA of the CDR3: TGTGCCAGCAGTTGGGTGTTCTCTGGGGCCAACGTCCTGACTTTC.

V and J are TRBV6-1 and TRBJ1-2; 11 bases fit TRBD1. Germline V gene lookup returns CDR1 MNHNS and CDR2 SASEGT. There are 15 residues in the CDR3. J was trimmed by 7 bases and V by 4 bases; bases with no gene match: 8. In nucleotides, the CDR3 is TGTGCCAGCAGTGGGACAGGACAGGGGGCAGGTGGCTACACCTTC. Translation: CASSGTGQGAGGYTF.

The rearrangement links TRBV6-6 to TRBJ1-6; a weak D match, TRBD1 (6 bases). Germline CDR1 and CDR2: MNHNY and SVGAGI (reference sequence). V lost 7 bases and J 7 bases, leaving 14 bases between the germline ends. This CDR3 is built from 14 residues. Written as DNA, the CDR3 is TGTGCCAGCACGGGGGCGGGGAGGAATTCACCCCTCCACTTT. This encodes CASTGAGRNSPLHF.

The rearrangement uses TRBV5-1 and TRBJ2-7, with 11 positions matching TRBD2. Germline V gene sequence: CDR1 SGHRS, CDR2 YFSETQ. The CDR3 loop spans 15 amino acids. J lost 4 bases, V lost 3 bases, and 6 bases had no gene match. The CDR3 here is CASSSGTSGHYEQYF. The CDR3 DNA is TGCGCCAGCAGCTCCGGGACTAGCGGACATTACGAGCAGTACTTC.

CDR3 amino acids: CASSLPGQGRTDTQYF. The DNA of the CDR3 is TGTGCCAGCAGCTTGCCGGGACAGGGAAGAACAGATACGCAGTATTTT. The genes are TRBV5-4 and TRBJ2-3; 9 bases fit TRBD1. V trimming: 1 base; J trimming: 3 bases; junction bases outside the gene matches: 6. The CDR3 totals 16 residues. Germline lookup yields CDR1 SGHNT and CDR2 YYREEE (reference sequence).

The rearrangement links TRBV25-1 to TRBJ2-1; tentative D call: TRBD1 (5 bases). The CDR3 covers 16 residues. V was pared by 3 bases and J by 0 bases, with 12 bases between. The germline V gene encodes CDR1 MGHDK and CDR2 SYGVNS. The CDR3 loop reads CASSEQGGGSYNEQFF. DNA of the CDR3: TGTGCCAGCAGTGAGCAGGGTGGTGGCTCCTACAATGAGCAGTTCTTC.

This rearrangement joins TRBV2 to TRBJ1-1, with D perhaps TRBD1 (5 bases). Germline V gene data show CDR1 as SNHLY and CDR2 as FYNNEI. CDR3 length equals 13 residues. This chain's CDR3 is CARKGLGGTEAFF. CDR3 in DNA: TGTGCGCGCAAAGGACTCGGGGGGACTGAAGCTTTCTTT.

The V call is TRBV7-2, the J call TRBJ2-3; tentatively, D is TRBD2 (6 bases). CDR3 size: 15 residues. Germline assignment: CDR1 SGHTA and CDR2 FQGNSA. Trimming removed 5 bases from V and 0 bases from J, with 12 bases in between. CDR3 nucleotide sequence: TGTGCCAGCAGCAGGTACGGGACTAGCACAGATACGCAGTATTTT. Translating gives CASSRYGTSTDTQYF.

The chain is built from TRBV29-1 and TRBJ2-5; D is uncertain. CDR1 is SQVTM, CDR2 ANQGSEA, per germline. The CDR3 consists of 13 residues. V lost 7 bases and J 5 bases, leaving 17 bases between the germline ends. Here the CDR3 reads CSARPRFVETQYF. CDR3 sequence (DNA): TGCAGCGCCCGCCCCAGGTTTGTGGAGACCCAGTACTTC.

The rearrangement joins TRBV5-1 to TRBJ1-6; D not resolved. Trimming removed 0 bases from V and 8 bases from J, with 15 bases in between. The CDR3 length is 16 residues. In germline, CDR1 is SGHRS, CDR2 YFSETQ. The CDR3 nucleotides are TGCGCCAGCAGCTTGGCCGGGCCGCCGGCGGATTCACCCCTCCACTTT. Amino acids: CASSLAGPPADSPLHF. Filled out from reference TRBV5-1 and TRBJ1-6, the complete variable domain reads KAGVTQTPRYLIKTRGQQVTLSCSPISGHRSVSWYQQTPGQGLQFLFEYFSETQRNKGNFPGRFSGRQFSNSRSEMNVSTLELGDSALYLCASSLAGPPADSPLHFGNGTRLTVT.

The CDR3: CASSLFGNTGELFF. The CDR3 DNA is TGTGCCAGCAGTTTATTTGGGAACACCGGGGAGCTGTTTTTT. V gene TRBV28 combines with J gene TRBJ2-2; D gene unclear. Germline CDR1 and CDR2: MDHEN and SYDVKM. The germline V and J ends were trimmed by 1 base and 1 base, with 4 bases remaining between them. The CDR3 consists of 14 residues.

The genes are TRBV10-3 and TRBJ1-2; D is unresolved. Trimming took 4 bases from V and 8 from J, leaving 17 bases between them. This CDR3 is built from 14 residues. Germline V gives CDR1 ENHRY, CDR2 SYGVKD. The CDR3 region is CAISVEPSAGGYTF. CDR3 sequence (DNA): TGTGCCATCAGTGTGGAGCCTTCCGCGGGAGGCTACACCTTC.

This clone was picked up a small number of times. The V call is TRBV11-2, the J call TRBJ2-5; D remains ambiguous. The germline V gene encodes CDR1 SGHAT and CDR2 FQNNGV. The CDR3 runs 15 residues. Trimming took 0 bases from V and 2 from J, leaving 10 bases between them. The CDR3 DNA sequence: TGTGCCAGCAGCTTAGATGGTAGCAGACAAGAGACCCAGTACTTC. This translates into CASSLDGSRQETQYF.

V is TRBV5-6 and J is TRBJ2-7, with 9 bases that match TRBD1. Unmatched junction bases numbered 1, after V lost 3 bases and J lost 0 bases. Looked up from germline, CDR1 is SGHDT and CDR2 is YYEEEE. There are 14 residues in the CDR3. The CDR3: CASSSTGGSYEQYF. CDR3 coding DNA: TGTGCCAGCAGCTCGACAGGGGGCTCCTACGAGCAGTACTTC. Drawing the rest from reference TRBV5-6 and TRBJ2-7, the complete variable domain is DAGVTQSPTHLIKTRGQQVTLRCSPKSGHDTVSWYQQALGQGPQFIFQYYEEEERQRGNFPDRFSGHQFPNYSSELNVNALLLGDSALYLCASSSTGGSYEQYFGPGTRLTVT.

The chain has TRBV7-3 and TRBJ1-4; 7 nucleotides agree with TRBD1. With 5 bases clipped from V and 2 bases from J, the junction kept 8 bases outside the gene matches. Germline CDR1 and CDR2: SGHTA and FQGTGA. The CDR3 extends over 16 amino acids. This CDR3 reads CASSVLTGVTNEKLFF. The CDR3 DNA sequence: TGTGCCAGCAGCGTCCTTACAGGGGTCACTAATGAAAAACTGTTTTTT.

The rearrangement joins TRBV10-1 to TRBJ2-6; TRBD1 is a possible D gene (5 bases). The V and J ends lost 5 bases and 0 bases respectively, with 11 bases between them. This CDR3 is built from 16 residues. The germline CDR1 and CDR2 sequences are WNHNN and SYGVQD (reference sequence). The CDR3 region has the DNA TGCGCCAGCAGTTCGGGCAGGGACTCTGGGGCCAACGTCCTGACTTTC. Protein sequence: CASSSGRDSGANVLTF.